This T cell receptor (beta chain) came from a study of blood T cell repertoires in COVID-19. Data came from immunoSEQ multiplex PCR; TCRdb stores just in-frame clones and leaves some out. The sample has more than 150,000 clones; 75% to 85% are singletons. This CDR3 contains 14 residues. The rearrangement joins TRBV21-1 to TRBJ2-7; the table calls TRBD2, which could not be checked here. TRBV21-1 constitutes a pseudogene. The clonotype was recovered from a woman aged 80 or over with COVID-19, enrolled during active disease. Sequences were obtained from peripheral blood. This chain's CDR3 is CASSKVTGLNEQYF. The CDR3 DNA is TGTGCCAGCAGCAAAGTCACGGGGTTGAACGAGCAGTACTTC.